Following are 24 T cell receptor beta chains from one sample sequenced in a study of human T cells and chemical hapten exposure. The time point is: pre-sensitization, week 0. Indicated treatment: therapeutic diphenylcyclopropenone sensitization with weekly scalp DPC. A single record per CDR3 protein comes from TCRdb applying MiXCR to the RACE reads. Of approximately 370,000 distinct CDR3 sequences listed, roughly 6% are singletons. The sequences come from whole blood, collected in connection with sensitization to the hapten diphenylcyclopropenone (DPC). The source of these receptors is a woman between 18 and 29 years old with alopecia areata. Some clones in this sample may be carry-over from other donors' samples.

The chain recombines TRBV6-2 or TRBV6-3 with TRBJ2-3, with 15 bases that match TRBD2. Per the germline V gene, CDR1 is MNHEY and CDR2 is SVGEGT. This CDR3 is 20 amino acids long. Trimming removed 2 bases from V and 0 bases from J; junction bases left unmatched: 9. CDR3 in DNA: TGTGCCAGCAGTTACCCGGGACTAGCGGGGGGACGGCCTAGCACAGATACGCAGTATTTT. Translating it yields CASSYPGLAGGRPSTDTQYF.

This clonotype was seen ten or more times. The chain has TRBV7-9 and TRBJ1-1; D possibly corresponds to TRBD1 (5 bases). CDR1 and CDR2 from the germline V gene are SEHNR and FQNEAQ (reference sequence). V was trimmed by 1 base and J by 3 bases, leaving 9 bases between them. The CDR3 covers 14 residues. CDR3: CASSLVAGDTEAFF. The CDR3 DNA is TGTGCCAGCAGCTTAGTGGCGGGGGACACTGAAGCTTTCTTT.

The chain has TRBV12-5 and TRBJ1-5, with a possible D match to TRBD1 (5 bases). The CDR3 has 15 residues. V lost 2 bases and J lost 7, with 15 bases in between. Per the germline V gene, CDR1 is LGHNT and CDR2 is FRNRAP. CDR3 DNA: TGTGCTAGTGGTTTGCCCCCTCGCTGGGGGCAGCCCCAGCATTTT. Translated, it gives CASGLPPRWGQPQHF.

This clonotype was counted between two and nine times. The chain combines TRBV3-1 with TRBJ2-1; D is unresolved. Germline V gives CDR1 LGHDT, CDR2 YNNKEL (reference sequence). V was trimmed by 0 bases and J by 0 bases, leaving 9 bases between them. This CDR3 region has 16 residues. CDR3 nucleotides: TGTGCCAGCAGCCAAGAAGACCGTCCCTCCTACAATGAGCAGTTCTTC. Translating gives CASSQEDRPSYNEQFF.

This clonotype occurred a few times. The chain carries TRBV12-3 or TRBV12-4 and TRBJ2-3, with no clear D. Trimming pared 7 bases from V and 1 base from J, leaving 15 bases between. The CDR3 length is 15 residues. As DNA, the CDR3 is TGTGCCAGCAAAGACCAGCCGGTGGGCACAGATACGCAGTATTTT. Residues: CASKDQPVGTDTQYF.

The chain joins TRBV5-1 to TRBJ2-7, with D possibly matching TRBD1 (6 bases). Per the germline V gene, CDR1 is SGHRS and CDR2 is YFSETQ. V was pared by 2 bases and J by 2 bases, with 11 bases between. The CDR3 is 14 residues long. CDR3 DNA: TGCGCCAGCAGCTTTGACAGGTTCCCCTACGAGCAGTACTTC. Encoded protein: CASSFDRFPYEQYF.

This clonotype was observed a few times. V usage is TRBV6-6 and J usage is TRBJ1-5, with D unresolved. This CDR3 spans 16 amino acids. CDR1 MNHNY and CDR2 SVGAGI come from the germline V gene (reference sequence). Trimming pared 2 bases from V and 0 bases from J, leaving 11 bases between. CDR3 sequence reads: CASSYVEGFSNQPQHF. The DNA for the CDR3 is TGTGCCAGCAGTTACGTCGAGGGATTTAGCAATCAGCCCCAGCATTTT.

With regard to this clonotype: A clone one base away is much larger, so this may be a read error. The chain employs TRBV20-1 and TRBJ2-7; D is perhaps TRBD1 or TRBD2 (5 bases each). In germline, CDR1 is DFQATT, CDR2 SNEGSKA (reference sequence). The length of the CDR3 is 13 residues. This CDR3 is CRAVRGEAYEQYF. The CDR3 region has the DNA TGCAGAGCTGTGAGGGGAGAGGCCTACGAGCAGTACTTC.

This clonotype was counted between two and nine times. The chain joins TRBV27 to TRBJ1-6, with D unclear. The CDR3 spans 15 residues. Germline V gives CDR1 MNHEY, CDR2 SMNVEV (reference sequence). The V and J ends lost 6 bases and 10 bases respectively, with 19 bases between them. CDR3 coding DNA: TGTGCCAGCAGGTTCAGTGGAAGACCGGGGTCACCCCTCCACTTT. Translation: CASRFSGRPGSPLHF.

This clonotype was seen many times. This chain uses TRBV9 with TRBJ2-7; the match to TRBD2 covers 9 bases. This CDR3 comprises 15 residues. The germline V gene encodes CDR1 SGDLS and CDR2 YYNGEE. The ends lost 0 bases at V and 6 bases at J; junction bases unmatched: 7. This CDR3 is CASSVDGLAMGEQYF. In DNA, the CDR3 is TGTGCCAGCAGCGTAGACGGACTAGCGATGGGCGAGCAGTACTTC.

The chain is built from TRBV6-2 or TRBV6-3 and TRBJ1-5; D may be TRBD1 (5 bases). Per the germline V gene, CDR1 is MNHEY and CDR2 is SVGEGT. CDR3 length: 13 amino acids. Trimming cost V 0 bases and J 12 bases, with 12 bases left between them. The CDR3 here is CASSYSGLRGQHF. CDR3 in DNA: TGTGCCAGCAGTTACTCAGGGTTGAGGGGCCAGCATTTT.

This clonotype turned up a few times. The chain combines TRBV20-1 with TRBJ2-1, with TRBD2 matching over 8 bases. Per germline, CDR1 DFQATT and CDR2 SNEGSKA (reference sequence). V lost 3 bases, J lost 7 bases, and 8 bases stayed unmatched. CDR3 length equals 14 residues. CDR3: CSARESGRWNEQFF. Written as DNA, the CDR3 is TGCAGTGCTAGGGAAAGCGGGAGATGGAATGAGCAGTTCTTC.

This clonotype was detected ten times or more. The chain is built from TRBV2 and TRBJ2-5, with a tentative D call TRBD1 (6 bases). With 7 bases removed from V and 6 bases from J, the gap between germline ends came to 18 bases. Germline V gene data show CDR1 as SNHLY and CDR2 as FYNNEI. This CDR3 is built from 14 residues. The CDR3: CASTPPDSGQTQYF. The DNA of the CDR3 is TGTGCCAGCACCCCCCCGGACAGCGGACAGACCCAGTACTTC. Variable domain in full (rest from reference TRBV2 and TRBJ2-5): EPEVTQTPSHQVTQMGQEVILRCVPISNHLYFYWYRQILGQKVEFLVSFYNNEISEKSEIFDDQFSVERPDGSNFTLKIRSTKLEDSAMYFCASTPPDSGQTQYFGPGTRLLVL.

V and J are TRBV20-1 and TRBJ1-2; D possibly corresponds to TRBD1 (5 bases). Trimming stripped 0 bases from V and 4 bases from J, with 15 bases between. CDR1 and CDR2 (germline): DFQATT, SNEGSKA (reference sequence). CDR3 length: 15 amino acids. CDR3 in DNA: TGCAGTGCTAGAGATTTGGGCGGGGGAATCTATGGCTACACCTTC. Translating it yields CSARDLGGGIYGYTF.

This chain connects TRBV25-1 to TRBJ2-7, with D tentatively TRBD2 (5 bases). CDR3 length equals 14 residues. The germline V gene has CDR1 MGHDK and CDR2 SYGVNS. The V gene lost 5 bases and the J gene lost 3 bases, with 14 bases spanning the gap. The DNA of the CDR3 is TGTGCCAGCAGTACGCGGACTGATCACTACGAGCAGTACTTC. Amino acids: CASSTRTDHYEQYF.

There are a few counts of this clonotype. The CDR3 DNA reads as TGCAGCGTTGTGTGGGACAGCCACAATGAGCAGTTCTTC. This translates into CSVVWDSHNEQFF. The rearrangement joins TRBV29-1 to TRBJ2-1, with TRBD1 matching 7 bases. Germline V gene data show CDR1 as SQVTM and CDR2 as ANQGSEA. The V and J ends lost 4 bases and 5 bases, in that order; junction bases with no gene match: 5. This CDR3 has 13 amino acids.

This clonotype was counted a few times. The chain is built from TRBV6-5 and TRBJ1-5; 9 bases are a match to TRBD1. Losses at the gene ends were 0 bases for V and 11 bases for J; bases not matched to a gene: 14. The length of the CDR3 is 17 residues. Germline values: CDR1 MNHEY, CDR2 SVGAGI. The CDR3, as DNA: TGTGCCAGCAGTTACTCGATGCCGGGACAGGGTAGTTGGGCCCAGCATTTT. Translating it yields CASSYSMPGQGSWAQHF.

This clonotype showed up many times. CDR3 coding DNA: TGTGCCAGCAGTTACAGACAGGGGAGATCTAGGGGGAACACTGAAGCTTTCTTT. Translated: CASSYRQGRSRGNTEAFF. The V and J genes are TRBV2 and TRBJ1-1, with 8 bases lining up with TRBD1. The CDR3 has 18 residues. Germline lookup yields CDR1 SNHLY and CDR2 FYNNEI. J gave up 1 base and V 5 bases, and 15 bases lay outside the gene matches. Based on the CDR3 plus reference TRBV2 and TRBJ1-1, the full variable domain is EPEVTQTPSHQVTQMGQEVILRCVPISNHLYFYWYRQILGQKVEFLVSFYNNEISEKSEIFDDQFSVERPDGSNFTLKIRSTKLEDSAMYFCASSYRQGRSRGNTEAFFGQGTRLTVV.

J is TRBJ1-2 and V is TRBV15; D remains ambiguous. The CDR3 runs to 16 residues. Per germline, CDR1 LNHNV and CDR2 YYDKDF (reference sequence). The V gene lost 0 bases and the J gene lost 8 bases, with 19 bases spanning the gap. The CDR3 DNA is TGTGCCACCAGCAGAGATCGGGAGACGGCCAGAAGGGGCTACACCTTC. Residues: CATSRDRETARRGYTF.

This rearrangement joins TRBV6-6 to TRBJ2-2, with D hard to call. The CDR3 consists of 14 residues. The germline V and J ends were trimmed by 2 bases and 3 bases, with 7 bases remaining between them. CDR1 MNHNY and CDR2 SVGAGI come from the germline V gene (reference sequence). The CDR3 sequence: CASSYGRDTGELFF. DNA for the CDR3: TGTGCCAGCAGTTACGGCCGGGACACCGGGGAGCTGTTTTTT.

This clonotype has just a few counts. This chain uses TRBV7-9 with TRBJ1-2; possibly TRBD1 for D (6 bases). This CDR3 comprises 18 residues. The V end lost 0 bases, the J end lost 4 bases, and 21 bases lay between the germline ends. The germline V gene has CDR1 SEHNR and CDR2 FQNEAQ (reference sequence). CDR3 nucleotides: TGTGCCAGCAGCTTAGCGGAGCCTAACACCGGGACACCCTATGGCTACACCTTC. Its protein is CASSLAEPNTGTPYGYTF.

This clonotype showed up just a few times. This chain uses TRBV20-1 with TRBJ1-5; no definite D call. Trimming cost V 0 bases and J 9 bases, with 18 bases left between them. The length of the CDR3 is 15 residues. Germline CDR1 is DFQATT and CDR2 is SNEGSKA (reference sequence). CDR3: CSAREAGGKGGPQHF. The CDR3 coding sequence is TGCAGTGCTAGAGAGGCAGGTGGGAAAGGTGGGCCCCAGCATTTT.

The table lists this clonotype with a few counts. The genes are TRBV7-2 and TRBJ1-1, with unresolved D. The CDR3 extends over 16 amino acids. Trimming took 2 bases from V and 0 from J, leaving 13 bases between them. Germline assignment: CDR1 SGHTA and CDR2 FQGNSA. The DNA for the CDR3 is TGTGCCAGCAGCTTAAATTCCTATGTTGTGAACACTGAAGCTTTCTTT. It specifies CASSLNSYVVNTEAFF.

This clonotype showed up many times. The V and J genes are TRBV2 and TRBJ2-2, with D maybe TRBD2 (6 bases). Deletions cut 4 bases from V and 7 bases from J, with 22 bases between. This CDR3 comprises 17 residues. From germline, CDR1 is SNHLY and CDR2 FYNNEI. CDR3 protein: CASSGTGTRRMIGELFF. CDR3 bases: TGTGCCAGCAGTGGGACCGGGACTCGCCGAATGATCGGGGAGCTGTTTTTT.